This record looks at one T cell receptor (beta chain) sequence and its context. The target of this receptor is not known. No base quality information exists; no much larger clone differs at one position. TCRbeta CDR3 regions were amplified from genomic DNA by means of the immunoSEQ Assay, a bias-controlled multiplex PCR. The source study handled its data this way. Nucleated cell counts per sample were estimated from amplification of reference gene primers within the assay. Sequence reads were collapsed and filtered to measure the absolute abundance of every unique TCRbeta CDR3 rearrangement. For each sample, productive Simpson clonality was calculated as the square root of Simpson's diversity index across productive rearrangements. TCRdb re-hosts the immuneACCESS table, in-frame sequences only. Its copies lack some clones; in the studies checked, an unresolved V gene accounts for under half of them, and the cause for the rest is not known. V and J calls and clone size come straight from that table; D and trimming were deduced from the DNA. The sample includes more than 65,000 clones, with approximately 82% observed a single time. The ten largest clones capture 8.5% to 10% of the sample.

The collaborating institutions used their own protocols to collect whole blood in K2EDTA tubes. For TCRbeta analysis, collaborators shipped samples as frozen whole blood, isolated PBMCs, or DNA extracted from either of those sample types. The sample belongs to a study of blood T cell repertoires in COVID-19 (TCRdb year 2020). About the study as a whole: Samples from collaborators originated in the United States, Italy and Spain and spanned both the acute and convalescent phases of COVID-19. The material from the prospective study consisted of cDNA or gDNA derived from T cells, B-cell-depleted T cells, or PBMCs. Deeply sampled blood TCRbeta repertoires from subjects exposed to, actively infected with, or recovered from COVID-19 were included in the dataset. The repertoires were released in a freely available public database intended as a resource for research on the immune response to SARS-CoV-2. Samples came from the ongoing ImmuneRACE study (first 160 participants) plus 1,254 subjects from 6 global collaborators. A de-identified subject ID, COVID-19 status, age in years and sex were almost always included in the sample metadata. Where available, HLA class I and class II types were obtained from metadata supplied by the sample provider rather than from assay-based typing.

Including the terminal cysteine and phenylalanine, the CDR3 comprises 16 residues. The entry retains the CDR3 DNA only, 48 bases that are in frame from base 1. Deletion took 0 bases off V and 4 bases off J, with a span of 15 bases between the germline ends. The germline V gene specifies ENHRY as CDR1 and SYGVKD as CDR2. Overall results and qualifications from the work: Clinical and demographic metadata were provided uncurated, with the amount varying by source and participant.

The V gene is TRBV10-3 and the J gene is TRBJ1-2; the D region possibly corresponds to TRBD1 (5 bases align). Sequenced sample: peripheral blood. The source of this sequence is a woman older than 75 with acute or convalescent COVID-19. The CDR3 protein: CAISESWKGALYGYTF. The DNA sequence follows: TGTGCCATCAGTGAGTCGTGGAAAGGGGCCCTCTATGGCTACACCTTC.